This T cell receptor (beta chain) was captured by sequencing in a study of shared clonotypes between healthy human individuals. Study-level findings and limits: It was observed that roughly 4.8% of naive CD4 clonotypes were shared across a few donors.

The CDR3 is 15 amino acids. V lost 5 bases, J lost 6 bases, and 19 bases lay in between. CDR1 and CDR2 from the germline V gene are SGHTA and FQGNSA. In regard to this clone: Its antigen is still unknown.

For every subset, genomic DNA was evenly distributed across several immunoSEQ plates. Sorted subsets were amplified in replicate PCRs using around 200 ng DNA, 30,000 to 35,000 T cell genomes. Only in-frame clones appear in the TCRdb table, and some are missing; sequencing was by immunoSEQ multiplex PCR. Among 2 million to 2.5 million clones listed, about 92% were seen once. This chain uses TRBV7-2 with TRBJ1-2; possibly TRBD1 for D (6 bases). What was sequenced was naive CD4+ T cells from PBMCs. Documented subset: CD45RA+ positively selected. This clonotype originated in a man between 18 and 35 years old in good health. Some clones in this sample may be carry-over from other donors' samples. The CDR3 coding sequence is TGTGCCAGCAGCCCACTCAGCCTCACAGGGCATGGCTACACCTTC. Its translation is CASSPLSLTGHGYTF. Supplemented by reference TRBV7-2 and TRBJ1-2, the full variable domain reads GAGVSQSPSNKVTEKGKDVELRCDPISGHTALYWYRQSLGQGLEFLIYFQGNSAPDKSGLPSDRFSAERTGGSVSTLTIQRTQQEDSAVYLCASSPLSLTGHGYTFGSGTRLTVV.